A selection of T cell receptor beta chains follows, all from one sample in a study of post-analysis software for immune sequencing data. From the PCR reads, TCRdb called clonotypes with MiXCR, one entry per CDR3 protein. The profile covers 150,000 to 200,000 distinct CDR3 sequences, with about 37% appearing a single time and 25% to 35% taken by the ten largest. The source material was blood, sampled after autologous hematopoietic stem cell transplantation. The receptors stem from a girl aged 5-17 years with multiple sclerosis. CDR3s include the opening cysteine and the closing phenylalanine or tryptophan. A D gene is named only where the DNA matches it firmly. Clone size appears in some rows only: once, few, many, or a class for an expanded clone.

TRBD1,.,TRBV6-2/TRBV6-3,TRBJ1-2,TGTGCTTCGACCAGGGGGTATGGCTACACCTTC,CASTRGYGYTF
.,once,TRBV20-1,TRBJ2-1,TGCAGTGCCCGGGACGGCTTCGCTGAGCAGTTCTTC,CSARDGFAEQFF
TRBD2,.,TRBV20-1,TRBJ2-3,TGCAGTGCTATGGGCCTAGCGGGGATCACAGATACGCAGTATTTT,CSAMGLAGITDTQYF
TRBD1,.,TRBV7-9,TRBJ2-7,TGTGCCAGCAGCAAGGGACAGGGGGCAGACGAGCAGTACTTC,CASSKGQGADEQYF
.,once,TRBV28,TRBJ1-2,TGTGCCAGCAGTTTCCCTCTTGGGCAGCGAAATCCTAACTATGGCTACACCTTC,CASSFPLGQRNPNYGYTF
TRBD2,.,TRBV30,TRBJ2-4,TGTGCCTGGAGTGTAAGAGGAGCGGGAGACAAAAACATTCAGTACTTC,CAWSVRGAGDKNIQYF
TRBD1,.,TRBV11-2,TRBJ2-7,TGTGCCAGCGGAGGGGACAGGGTGGTTTACGAGCAGTACTTC,CASGGDRVVYEQYF
.,.,TRBV7-9,TRBJ1-4,TGTGCCAGCAGCTTTGGAGGTGCAACTAATGAAAAACTGTTTTTT,CASSFGGATNEKLFF
.,few,TRBV11-2,TRBJ2-1,TGTGCCAGCAGCCAGGACGGAGGGGAGTTCTTC,CASSQDGGEFF
TRBD1,.,TRBV24-1,TRBJ2-1,TGTGCCACCAGAACGGACAGGGGAGAGGGGGAGCAGTTCTTC,CATRTDRGEGEQFF
TRBD1,few,TRBV7-9,TRBJ1-4,TGTGCCAGCAGCCCCTTCGGACAGGGGGTTGGGACTAATGAAAAACTGTTTTTT,CASSPFGQGVGTNEKLFF
TRBD2,.,TRBV19,TRBJ2-1,TGTGCCAGTAGCCTATCCGGGACTAGCGGGAGTTTTGAGCAGTTCTTC,CASSLSGTSGSFEQFF
.,.,TRBV13,TRBJ2-5,TGTGCCAGCAGCTTAGGGGAAGGTGAGACCCAGTACTTC,CASSLGEGETQYF
.,.,TRBV7-8,TRBJ1-2,TGTGCCAGCAGTATAGGAATTACCACCAACTATGGCTACACCTTC,CASSIGITTNYGYTF
TRBD1,many,TRBV29-1,TRBJ2-7,TGCAGCGTAAGAGACAGGGCCTCCTACGAGCAGTACTTC,CSVRDRASYEQYF
TRBD2,few,TRBV5-6,TRBJ2-7,TGTGCCAGCAGCCACCGACTAGCGGGAGGCGAGCAGTACTTC,CASSHRLAGGEQYF
TRBD1,many,TRBV5-1,TRBJ1-4,TGCGCCAGCAGCACGGGGGGACAGCAAAATGAAAAACTGTTTTTT,CASSTGGQQNEKLFF
TRBD1,.,TRBV27,TRBJ1-2,TGTGCCAGCAGTACCTATCCCGGGACAGGGCGTGGCTACACCTTC,CASSTYPGTGRGYTF
TRBD2,few,TRBV29-1,TRBJ2-7,TGCAGCGTTGGAATTAGCGGGAGCTACGAGCAGTACTTC,CSVGISGSYEQYF
TRBD1,.,TRBV15,TRBJ2-3,TGTGCCACCAGCAGGCCGACAGGGTTTGGCACAGATACGCAGTATTTT,CATSRPTGFGTDTQYF
.,few,TRBV20-1,TRBJ1-5,TGCAGTGCTAGAGTGGAGCTATATCAGCCCCAGCATTTT,CSARVELYQPQHF
TRBD2,.,TRBV20-1,TRBJ2-1,TGCAGTGCTCGTTGGGAGGGAGTTAACAATGAGCAGTTCTTC,CSARWEGVNNEQFF
TRBD1,.,TRBV10-3,TRBJ1-6,TGTGCCATCAAGCAGGACAGGGGTTCACCCCGCCACTTT,CAIKQDRGSPRHF
TRBD1,.,TRBV7-2,TRBJ2-6,TGTGCCAGCAGCTTAGCTAAAGGGACAGGGATTTCCTCTGGGGCCAACGTCCTGACTTTC,CASSLAKGTGISSGANVLTF
.,few,TRBV6-5,TRBJ1-2,TGTGCCAGCAGTTACTCTGGGTACTATGGCTACACCTTC,CASSYSGYYGYTF
TRBD1,.,TRBV7-2,TRBJ2-1,TGTGCCAGCAGCCCCGACAGGGGGCAGCACAATGAGCAGTTCTTC,CASSPDRGQHNEQFF
.,.,TRBV6-2/TRBV6-3,TRBJ1-2,TGTGCCAGCAGTCCAGACGGCGTACCTAGGAACTATGGCTACACCTTC,CASSPDGVPRNYGYTF
TRBD1,few,TRBV28,TRBJ2-7,TGTGCCAGCAGTCCCCCGGGACAGAGCTCCTACGAGCAGTACTTC,CASSPPGQSSYEQYF